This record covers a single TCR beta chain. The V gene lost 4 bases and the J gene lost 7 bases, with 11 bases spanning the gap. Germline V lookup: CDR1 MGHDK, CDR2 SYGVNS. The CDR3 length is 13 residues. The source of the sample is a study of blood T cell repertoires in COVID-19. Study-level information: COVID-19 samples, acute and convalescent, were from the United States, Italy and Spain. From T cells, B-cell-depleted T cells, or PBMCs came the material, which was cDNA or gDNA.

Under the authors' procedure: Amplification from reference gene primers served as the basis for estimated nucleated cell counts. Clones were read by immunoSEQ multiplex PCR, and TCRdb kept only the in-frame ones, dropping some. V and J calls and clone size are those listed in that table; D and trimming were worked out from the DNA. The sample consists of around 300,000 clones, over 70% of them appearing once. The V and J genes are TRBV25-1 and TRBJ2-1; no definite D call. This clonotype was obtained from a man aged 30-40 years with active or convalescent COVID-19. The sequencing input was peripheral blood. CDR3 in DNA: TGTGCCAGCAGTGGACTCATTAGGAATGAGCAGTTCTTC. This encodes CASSGLIRNEQFF.